What follows are 10 T cell receptor beta chains derived from one specimen sequenced in a study of long-term antiretroviral therapy in people with HIV. Survey-level immunoSEQ v3.0 assays were run. Method: immunoSEQ multiplex PCR; TCRdb's copy keeps in-frame clones and lacks some. This sample has 30,000 or so clones, with 65% to 85% found just once. Sequencing used unsorted PBMCs, obtained 3 years after starting antiretroviral therapy. The source is a man aged 45-60 years with HIV.

The chain carries TRBV5-1 and TRBJ2-7; D ambiguous. Trimming pared 4 bases from V and 5 bases from J, leaving 10 bases between. CDR3 length: 12 amino acids. Looked up from germline, CDR1 is SGHRS and CDR2 is YFSETQ. As DNA, the CDR3 is TGCGCCAGCAGCAAAGGGTCTCACGAGCAGTACTTC. It codes for CASSKGSHEQYF.

The chain has TRBV7-2 and TRBJ1-6; D gene unclear. With 5 bases removed from V and 8 bases from J, the gap between germline ends came to 16 bases. The CDR3 sequence is 15 residues long. Germline V CDR1 and CDR2: SGHTA, FQGNSA. The CDR3 sequence: CASSPSPGDDSPLHF. CDR3 bases: TGTGCCAGCAGCCCCAGTCCCGGGGATGATTCACCCCTCCACTTT.

CDR3: CASSLGTGGAPLHF. In DNA form, the CDR3 reads TGTGCCAGCAGCCTGGGGACAGGGGGCGCTCCCCTCCACTTT. This sequence joins TRBV7-3 and TRBJ1-6, with TRBD1 matching 12 bases. The CDR3 totals 14 residues. Per the germline V gene, CDR1 is SGHTA and CDR2 is FQGTGA. The ends lost 5 bases at V and 13 bases at J; junction bases unmatched: 6.

This clone was observed once. The chain employs TRBV27 and TRBJ1-5; no clear D gene. V dropped 3 bases and J dropped 3 bases, with 3 bases sitting between them. The V gene's germline CDR1 is MNHEY and CDR2 SMNVEV (reference sequence). This CDR3 has 12 residues. Here the CDR3 reads CASSFHNQPQHF. Here the CDR3 DNA reads TGTGCCAGCAGTTTCCACAATCAGCCCCAGCATTTT.

The genes are TRBV11-2 and TRBJ1-5, with D uncertain. Germline V CDR1 and CDR2: SGHAT, FQNNGV. V lost 1 base and J lost 1, with 8 bases in between. This CDR3 has 15 amino acids. CDR3 region: CASSLAPGSNQPQHF. The CDR3 coding sequence is TGTGCCAGCAGCTTAGCTCCAGGCAGCAATCAGCCCCAGCATTTT.

This chain uses TRBV27 with TRBJ2-2; D is tentatively TRBD1 or TRBD2 (7 bases each). The CDR3 extends over 15 amino acids. The V end lost 8 bases, the J end lost 5 bases, and 18 bases lay between the germline ends. CDR1 MNHEY and CDR2 SMNVEV come from the germline V gene (reference sequence). The CDR3 here is CASSRGGGGTGELFF. The CDR3 nucleotides read TGTGCCAGCTCTAGGGGAGGGGGCGGTACCGGGGAGCTGTTTTTT.

The V gene is TRBV7-2, the J gene TRBJ2-3, with D perhaps TRBD1 (5 bases). Germline V gene lookup returns CDR1 SGHTA and CDR2 FQGNSA. The CDR3 runs to 15 residues. With 5 bases removed from V and 0 bases from J, the gap between germline ends came to 12 bases. CDR3: CASSVRTTSTDTQYF. In DNA, the CDR3 is TGTGCCAGCAGCGTCCGGACAACTAGCACAGATACGCAGTATTTT.

The V gene is TRBV6-1, the J gene TRBJ1-3, with TRBD1 matching over 7 bases. V gave up 2 bases and J gave up 0 bases; unmatched junction bases: 7. From germline, CDR1 is MNHNS and CDR2 SASEGT. The length of the CDR3 is 17 residues. This CDR3 reads CASSESTGPSSGNTIYF. In nucleotides, the CDR3 is TGTGCCAGCAGTGAATCGACAGGGCCCTCCTCTGGAAACACCATATATTTT.

This sequence joins TRBV18 and TRBJ2-7; perhaps TRBD1 as D (6 bases). V gave up 4 bases and J gave up 4 bases, with 11 bases separating them. The germline V gene has CDR1 KGHSH and CDR2 LQKENI. CDR3 length: 13 amino acids. DNA for the CDR3: TGTGCCAGCTCACGGACAGACCTGTACGAGCAGTACTTC. Its protein is CASSRTDLYEQYF.

The V and J genes are TRBV6-6 and TRBJ2-5; no clear D. In germline, CDR1 is MNHNY, CDR2 SVGAGI (reference sequence). V was trimmed by 6 bases and J by 1 base, leaving 12 bases between them. The CDR3 sequence is 14 residues long. The CDR3 DNA follows: TGTGCCAGCAGCCGTCGGCCGACCCAAGAGACCCAGTACTTC. Translating it yields CASSRRPTQETQYF.